What follows are 14 T cell receptor beta chains derived from one specimen sequenced in a study of blood T cell repertoires in COVID-19. Some clones are missing from TCRdb's copy, which holds only in-frame ones; the method was immunoSEQ multiplex PCR. Here the sample spans more than 200,000 clones, 86% being singletons. The specimen was peripheral blood. Receptors were obtained from a man aged 25 to 45 with active or convalescent COVID-19.

Notes on this clone: The identical CDR3 is also encoded by other nucleotide sequences in the sample. The chain joins TRBV19 to TRBJ1-5, with a tentative D call TRBD1 (5 bases). V was trimmed by 3 bases and J by 4 bases, leaving 7 bases between them. There are 13 residues in the CDR3. Germline lookup yields CDR1 LNHDA and CDR2 SQIVND (reference sequence). The CDR3 nucleotides are TGTGCCAGTAGTATGGGGGGGAATCAGCCCCAGCATTTT. Translating it yields CASSMGGNQPQHF.

Here the CDR3 reads CASSLTRHSGNTIYF. Written as DNA, the CDR3 is TGTGCCAGCAGTCTTACTCGTCACTCTGGAAACACCATATATTTT. The chain has TRBV14 and TRBJ1-3; no firm D call. CDR3 size: 15 residues. With 6 bases removed from V and 0 bases from J, the gap between germline ends came to 12 bases. Germline lookup yields CDR1 SGHDN and CDR2 FVKESK.

This chain connects TRBV11-3 to TRBJ2-5, with D possibly matching TRBD2 (5 bases). Trimming stripped 10 bases from V and 1 base from J, with 16 bases between. Germline CDR1 SGHNT, CDR2 YENEEA. The CDR3 has 14 residues. This CDR3 reads CATTMGDPQETQYF. The CDR3 DNA sequence: TGTGCCACCACGATGGGAGATCCCCAAGAGACCCAGTACTTC.

This sequence joins TRBV6-6 and TRBJ1-3; D call uncertain. Germline CDR1 and CDR2: MNHNY and SVGAGI (reference sequence). This CDR3 is built from 15 residues. Trimming shortened V by 8 bases and J by 0 bases, and 14 bases separated the two germline ends. The CDR3 DNA sequence: TGTGCCAGCGTCTCCCCTTTAGACTCTGGAAACACCATATATTTT. It is translated as CASVSPLDSGNTIYF.

This clone was found once. The CDR3 nucleotides read TGTGCCAGCAGCCAACAGGACAGGGGCACTGAAGCTTTCTTT. It translates to CASSQQDRGTEAFF. This chain links TRBV3-1 (or the pseudogene TRBV3-2) with TRBJ1-1; TRBD1 matches 9 bases. Looked up from germline, CDR1 is LGHDT and CDR2 is YNNKEL (reference sequence). The V segment lost 2 bases and the J segment 4 bases; nucleotides outside the gene matches: 2. The CDR3 runs 14 residues.

The chain joins TRBV7-2 to TRBJ2-5; D unresolved. Germline lookup yields CDR1 SGHTA and CDR2 FQGNSA. There are 14 residues in the CDR3. Trimming took 5 bases from V and 1 from J, leaving 11 bases between them. CDR3 in amino acids: CASSPLTSQETQYF. The CDR3 nucleotides are TGTGCCAGCAGCCCCCTCACCAGCCAAGAGACCCAGTACTTC.

V usage is TRBV29-1 and J usage is TRBJ1-2; D is undetermined. Germline V gene sequence: CDR1 SQVTM, CDR2 ANQGSEA. The CDR3 spans 14 residues. Trimming pared 0 bases from V and 3 bases from J, leaving 11 bases between. Here the CDR3 DNA reads TGCAGCGTTGAAGACGGAGCGCCCCACTATGGCTACACCTTC. Amino acids: CSVEDGAPHYGYTF.

The chain employs TRBV27 and TRBJ2-5; 9 positions match TRBD1. Losses at the gene ends were 4 bases for V and 5 bases for J; bases not matched to a gene: 8. Looked up from germline, CDR1 is MNHEY and CDR2 is SMNVEV (reference sequence). This CDR3 region has 15 residues. The CDR3 spells CASSSPQGAGETQYF. The CDR3 region has the DNA TGTGCCAGCAGTTCTCCACAGGGGGCTGGGGAGACCCAGTACTTC.

J is TRBJ1-1 and V is TRBV2; perhaps TRBD1 as D (5 bases). With 6 bases removed from V and 2 bases from J, the gap between germline ends came to 7 bases. Germline values: CDR1 SNHLY, CDR2 FYNNEI. The CDR3 extends over 12 amino acids. The DNA of the CDR3 is TGTGCCAGCAGGACAGTAAACACTGAAGCTTTCTTT. This codes for CASRTVNTEAFF.

The chain carries TRBV2 and TRBJ2-1; TRBD2 might be the D (5 bases). The CDR3 sequence is 15 residues long. Trimming left V 1 base short and J 6 bases short, with 13 bases between. Germline V gene data show CDR1 as SNHLY and CDR2 as FYNNEI. This CDR3 reads CASSEGWRGGNEQFF. CDR3 coding DNA: TGTGCCAGCAGTGAAGGTTGGAGAGGAGGCAATGAGCAGTTCTTC.

J is TRBJ1-5 and V is TRBV6-5; maybe TRBD1 (5 bases). Trimming left V 5 bases short and J 3 bases short, with 14 bases between. The CDR3 length is 15 residues. Germline values: CDR1 MNHEY, CDR2 SVGAGI. Here the CDR3 reads CASSLGASFNQPQHF. The CDR3 DNA sequence: TGTGCCAGCAGTCTAGGGGCCAGTTTCAATCAGCCCCAGCATTTT.

This clone has a single count. V is TRBV5-1 and J is TRBJ2-7, with 11 nucleotides matching TRBD2. The V gene end was trimmed by 4 bases and the J gene end by 7 bases; junction bases not matched to a gene: 10. The CDR3 consists of 15 residues. The germline CDR1 and CDR2 sequences are SGHRS and YFSETQ. This CDR3 reads CASSPIAGGPWEQYF. In nucleotides, the CDR3 is TGCGCCAGCAGCCCAATAGCGGGGGGGCCGTGGGAGCAGTACTTC. Complete variable domain (other parts from reference TRBV5-1 and TRBJ2-7): KAGVTQTPRYLIKTRGQQVTLSCSPISGHRSVSWYQQTPGQGLQFLFEYFSETQRNKGNFPGRFSGRQFSNSRSEMNVSTLELGDSALYLCASSPIAGGPWEQYFGPGTRLTVT.

This rearrangement joins TRBV11-2 to TRBJ2-7; D gene unclear. The V end lost 3 bases, the J end lost 3 bases, and 12 bases lay between the germline ends. The CDR3 loop spans 14 amino acids. Germline values: CDR1 SGHAT, CDR2 FQNNGV. The DNA for the CDR3 is TGTGCCAGCAGCTTTGCTGTGGCGGACTACGAGCAGTACTTC. Translating it yields CASSFAVADYEQYF.

The CDR3 coding sequence is TGTGCCTGGAGTGGCCCTAGTTATGAGAACACTGAAGCTTTCTTT. Its translation is CAWSGPSYENTEAFF. This chain connects TRBV30 to TRBJ1-1; D uncertain. From germline, CDR1 is GTSNPN and CDR2 SVGIG (reference sequence). V lost 1 base, J lost 1 base, and 13 bases lay in between. This CDR3 has 15 residues.